This TCR beta chain comes out of a study of CD8+ T cells in alopecia areata. V was trimmed by 5 bases and J by 4 bases, leaving 11 bases between them. Germline CDR1 and CDR2: SQVTM and ANQGSEA. The CDR3 has 13 amino acids. Treatment indicated: oral pan-JAK inhibitor, 5-10 mg twice daily. RNA was isolated and reverse transcribed to cDNA, the sequencing template. Clones were sequenced by immunoSEQ multiplex PCR, and TCRdb holds only the in-frame ones, with some missing. The sample carries roughly 210,000 clones, approximately 45% recorded once. The sample here was CD4+ T cells sorted from blood, taken between weeks 36 and 40, from a patient treated with tofacitinib. The clonotype originates from a human donor with alopecia areata. The V call is TRBV29-1, the J call TRBJ2-2, with D hard to call. The CDR3 bases are TGCAGCGTTAAGAACGAGCTCACCGGGGAGCTGTTTTTT. Encoded protein: CSVKNELTGELFF.